The 27 T cell receptor beta chains below all came from one sample that was sequenced in a study of breast tumors, draining lymph nodes, adjacent tissues. Axillary draining lymph nodes of breast cancer patients supplied the node samples. TCRdb re-called the multiplex PCR reads through MiXCR, storing one row per CDR3 protein. In the table there are around 170,000 distinct CDR3 sequences, 30% to 35% of which are singletons. Sequencing used axillary lymph node tissue. All receptors come from a female donor with breast cancer. Some clones in this sample may be carry-over from other donors' samples.

In this sample, this clonotype turned up many times. The V call is TRBV19, the J call TRBJ2-2; TRBD1 might be the D (5 bases). In germline, CDR1 is LNHDA, CDR2 SQIVND (reference sequence). The V gene lost 8 bases and the J gene lost 0 bases, with 16 bases spanning the gap. The CDR3 totals 16 residues. This CDR3 reads CASEWGSTANTGELFF. Here the CDR3 DNA reads TGTGCCAGTGAGTGGGGCAGCACAGCGAACACCGGGGAGCTGTTTTTT.

The sample holds many counts of this clonotype. CDR3 protein: CASSFLAGAAYNEQFF. CDR3 DNA: TGTGCCAGCAGCTTCCTAGCGGGAGCGGCCTACAATGAGCAGTTCTTC. The chain combines TRBV5-6 with TRBJ2-1; 10 nucleotides match TRBD2. The length of the CDR3 is 16 residues. Germline CDR1 and CDR2: SGHDT and YYEEEE. The J segment lost 2 bases and the V segment lost 2 bases, leaving 4 bases of the junction unmatched.

With regard to this clonotype: A much larger clone differs from this one at a single base, so this may be a read error. This chain uses TRBV5-6 with TRBJ2-5; no clear D gene. CDR1 is SGHDT, CDR2 YYEEEE, per germline. The CDR3 runs 13 residues. In DNA form, the CDR3 reads TGTACCAGCACTCTGCGGTTGCAAGAGACCCAGTACTTC. The encoded protein is CTSTLRLQETQYF.

The chain couples TRBV4-1 to TRBJ2-4; possibly TRBD2 for D (6 bases). The CDR3 sequence is 19 residues long. CDR1 and CDR2 (germline): MGHRA, YSYEKL. V lost 3 bases and J lost 4, with 25 bases in between. The CDR3 spells CASSHSILGQSGGKNIQYF. The CDR3 nucleotides read TGCGCCAGCAGCCACTCAATCCTGGGGCAGAGTGGGGGGAAAAACATTCAGTACTTC.

V gene TRBV2 combines with J gene TRBJ2-2; D ambiguous. This CDR3 region has 13 residues. The germline V gene encodes CDR1 SNHLY and CDR2 FYNNEI. Between the trimmed V and J ends, which lost 2 bases and 7 bases, there was a span of 8 bases. This chain's CDR3 is CASSEWGSGELFF. The DNA of the CDR3 is TGTGCCAGCAGTGAATGGGGTAGCGGGGAGCTGTTTTTT.

A remark on this clonotype: One end of the junction does not line up with germline, which may come from a read error. The chain couples TRBV6-6 to TRBJ2-6; D gene ambiguous. The CDR3 sequence is 13 residues long. Per germline, CDR1 MNHNY and CDR2 SVGAGI (reference sequence). CDR3 in DNA: TGTGCCAGCAGTCACTCGAGGGCCAACGTCCTGACTTTC. Residues: CASSHSRANVLTF.

This clonotype was picked up many times. V is TRBV2 and J is TRBJ2-5; 7 nucleotides align to TRBD2. This CDR3 is 14 amino acids long. Germline CDR1 reads SNHLY; CDR2 reads FYNNEI. Germline trimming cut 8 bases from V and 0 bases from J; bases unmatched to any gene: 6. This CDR3 is CASFWGGNQETQYF. The DNA of the CDR3 is TGTGCCAGCTTCTGGGGGGGGAACCAAGAGACCCAGTACTTC.

The chain carries TRBV7-2 and TRBJ2-3; TRBD2 is a possible D gene (6 bases). The germline CDR1 and CDR2 sequences are SGHTA and FQGNSA. V was pared by 1 base and J by 11 bases, with 22 bases between. The CDR3 extends over 16 amino acids. The CDR3 is CASSLEGTLSYNEQYF. The CDR3 DNA reads as TGTGCCAGCAGCTTAGAAGGGACTCTCTCCTACAATGAGCAGTATTTT.

The rearrangement joins TRBV2 to TRBJ2-1, with 15 bases aligning to TRBD2. CDR3 length: 18 amino acids. Unmatched junction bases numbered 8, after V lost 1 base and J lost 7 bases. From germline, CDR1 is SNHLY and CDR2 FYNNEI. The CDR3: CASSEETGTSGRLNEQFF. CDR3 coding DNA: TGTGCCAGCAGTGAAGAAACCGGGACTAGCGGGAGGTTAAATGAGCAGTTCTTC. Supplemented by reference TRBV2 and TRBJ2-1, the full variable domain reads EPEVTQTPSHQVTQMGQEVILRCVPISNHLYFYWYRQILGQKVEFLVSFYNNEISEKSEIFDDQFSVERPDGSNFTLKIRSTKLEDSAMYFCASSEETGTSGRLNEQFFGPGTRLTVL.

On this clonotype itself: A read error may be the cause here, since a much bigger clone is one base away. Likely a read error: the CDR3 ends without its conserved phenylalanine or tryptophan. The CDR3 sequence is CSARGALDYEQYL. The CDR3 nucleotides are TGCAGTGCCAGGGGGGCCCTTGATTACGAGCAGTACCTC. V is TRBV20-1 and J is TRBJ2-7; TRBD1 might be the D (7 bases). The V and J ends lost 6 bases and 4 bases respectively, with 16 bases between them. Germline loops: CDR1 DFQATT, CDR2 SNEGSKA (reference sequence). The CDR3 loop spans 13 amino acids.

This clonotype came up many times. The chain combines TRBV6-6 with TRBJ1-5; no clear D gene. This CDR3 region has 14 residues. The V end lost 5 bases, the J end lost 3 bases, and 11 bases lay between the germline ends. Germline V lookup: CDR1 MNHNY, CDR2 SVGAGI (reference sequence). The CDR3 DNA is TGTGCCAGCAGTCTGGACGGATACAATCAGCCCCAGCATTTT. Amino acid sequence: CASSLDGYNQPQHF.

This clonotype showed up many times. This chain joins TRBV7-6 and TRBJ2-5; D not certain. CDR1 and CDR2 from the germline V gene are SGHVS and FNYEAQ. V lost 5 bases and J lost 1, with 11 bases in between. This CDR3 spans 14 amino acids. The DNA of the CDR3 is TGTGCCAGCAGCGTGGGCCAGATCCAAGAGACCCAGTACTTC. Amino acid sequence: CASSVGQIQETQYF.

This clonotype occurred many times. The J gene is TRBJ1-5, the V gene TRBV2; 7 bases are shared with TRBD1. The trim removed 8 bases at V and 7 bases at J, leaving 8 bases unmatched. The CDR3 is 13 amino acids. Germline V gives CDR1 SNHLY, CDR2 FYNNEI. CDR3 bases: TGTGCCAGCCAACTGGACAGGAGGCAGCCCCAGCATTTT. Translating gives CASQLDRRQPQHF.

This clonotype was detected only a few times. The chain is built from TRBV6-6 and TRBJ1-5; 8 bases agree with TRBD1. After removal of 5 bases from V and 6 bases from J, the junction contained 6 bases not matched to a gene. The germline CDR1 and CDR2 sequences are MNHNY and SVGAGI (reference sequence). This CDR3 has 14 amino acids. The CDR3 region has the DNA TGTGCCAGCAGTCCACCAGGGGGCCTTCAGCCCCAGCATTTT. It is translated as CASSPPGGLQPQHF.

The chain has TRBV14 and TRBJ1-3; D gene uncertain. The CDR3 loop spans 13 amino acids. The germline V and J ends were trimmed by 3 bases and 0 bases, with 3 bases remaining between them. Germline V gene data show CDR1 as SGHDN and CDR2 as FVKESK. CDR3 sequence reads: CASSHSSGNTIYF. CDR3 nucleotides: TGTGCCAGCAGCCATAGCTCTGGAAACACCATATATTTT.

This clonotype showed up many times. The chain employs TRBV25-1 and TRBJ1-2, with D possibly matching TRBD1 (5 bases). V lost 1 base and J lost 6, with 6 bases in between. Germline V lookup: CDR1 MGHDK, CDR2 SYGVNS. The CDR3 is made up of 12 amino acids. For the CDR3, the DNA is TGTGCCAGCAGTGAATGGGGGGATGGCTACACCTTC. Protein: CASSEWGDGYTF.

In the case of this clonotype: A clone one base away is much larger, so this may be a read error. The chain links TRBV2 to TRBJ2-2; tentative D call: TRBD2 (7 bases). CDR3 length: 14 residues. Germline CDR1 SNHLY, CDR2 FYNNEI. Trimming removed 6 bases from V and 6 bases from J, with 14 bases in between. The CDR3 loop reads CASSGRGAAGELFF. Written as DNA, the CDR3 is TGTGCCAGCAGCGGACGGGGGGCCGCCGGGGAGCTGTTTTTT.

This chain uses TRBV7-2 with TRBJ1-3, with 8 nucleotides matching TRBD1. CDR1 is SGHTA, CDR2 FQGNSA, per germline. The CDR3 totals 13 residues. Trimming cost V 6 bases and J 7 bases; bases outside gene matches: 5. The DNA for the CDR3 is TGTGCCAGCAGGTATAGGACAGGGAACACCATATATTTT. It specifies CASRYRTGNTIYF.

The chain is built from TRBV7-9 and TRBJ1-2; D remains ambiguous. Looked up from germline, CDR1 is SEHNR and CDR2 is FQNEAQ (reference sequence). CDR3 length equals 11 residues. Trimming shortened V by 8 bases and J by 4 bases, and 8 bases separated the two germline ends. The CDR3 DNA sequence: TGTGCCAGCGACCGGGGCTATGGCTACACCTTC. Its translation is CASDRGYGYTF.

This clonotype was counted many times. The conserved closing phenylalanine or tryptophan is absent in this CDR3, likely reflecting a read error. The V gene is TRBV4-2, the J gene TRBJ2-7; 9 nucleotides align to TRBD1. The CDR3 totals 14 residues. Trimming at V came to 3 bases and at J to 3 bases, leaving 3 bases not matched to a gene. The germline gives CDR1 LGHNA, CDR2 YNFKEQ. This CDR3 reads CASSQGQGDYEQYL. The DNA of the CDR3 is TGTGCCAGCAGCCAGGGACAGGGCGACTACGAGCAGTACCTC.

Ten or more counts support this clonotype. The chain joins TRBV30 to TRBJ2-7, with TRBD2 identical over 10 bases. Germline CDR1 reads GTSNPN; CDR2 reads SVGIG (reference sequence). Trimming at V came to 8 bases and at J to 6 bases, leaving 7 bases not matched to a gene. The CDR3 has 12 amino acids. The CDR3 DNA reads as TGTGCCGGAGTAGCGGGAGGATCCGAGCAGTACTTC. It codes for CAGVAGGSEQYF.

This clonotype came up many times. The DNA for the CDR3 is TGCAGTGCCGAGGGGGGGAGGCTGTCCTACAATGAGCAGTTCTTC. As protein: CSAEGGRLSYNEQFF. The chain links TRBV20-1 to TRBJ2-1; D perhaps matches TRBD2 (7 bases). Trimming left V 6 bases short and J 1 base short, with 16 bases between. Per the germline V gene, CDR1 is DFQATT and CDR2 is SNEGSKA (reference sequence). CDR3 length equals 15 residues.

This clonotype was counted many times. At one end the junction does not follow the germline gene, possibly because of a read error. The genes are TRBV7-7 and TRBJ2-1; D is possibly TRBD1 (6 bases). The CDR3 loop spans 15 amino acids. CDR1 is SSHAT and CDR2 is FNYEAQ in the germline V gene (reference sequence). The CDR3 protein is CASSANRVSYNEQFF. CDR3 bases: TGTGCTAGCAGCGCTAACAGGGTATCCTACAATGAGCAGTTCTTC. Full variable domain (missing parts from reference TRBV7-7 and TRBJ2-1): GAGVSQSPRYKVTKRGQDVTLRCDPISSHATLYWYQQALGQGPEFLTYFNYEAQPDKSGLPSDRFSAERPEGSISTLTIQRTEQRDSAMYRCASSANRVSYNEQFFGPGTRLTVL.

On this clonotype itself: A much bigger clone sits one base away, suggesting this may be a read error. The rearrangement joins TRBV27 to TRBJ1-5; unclear D gene. CDR1 and CDR2 from the germline V gene are MNHEY and SMNVEV (reference sequence). CDR3 length: 13 residues. CDR3 coding DNA: TGTGTCAGCAGTCCGTCTTCCCGACAGCCCCAGCATTTT. It is translated as CVSSPSSRQPQHF.

About this clonotype itself: At one end, the junction sequence differs from germline, possibly due to a read error. The rearrangement joins TRBV6-1 to TRBJ2-7; D is unresolved. CDR3 length equals 14 residues. Germline V gene sequence: CDR1 MNHNS, CDR2 SASEGT. The CDR3 reads CASGELLYNRAQFF. The CDR3 DNA follows: TGTGCCAGCGGTGAGCTTTTGTATAATAGGGCCCAATTCTTC.

The chain couples TRBV19 to TRBJ1-1; 12 bases are a match to TRBD1. This CDR3 region has 18 residues. V shed 4 bases and J 5 bases; nucleotides not matched to a gene: 14. Germline V gene sequence: CDR1 LNHDA, CDR2 SQIVND (reference sequence). In DNA, the CDR3 is TGTGCCAGTAGTAGCCCGATCCCGGGACAGGGGGCGCGGACTGAAGCTTTCTTT. Protein sequence: CASSSPIPGQGARTEAFF.

This clonotype was recorded at least ten times. V gene TRBV9 combines with J gene TRBJ2-1; tentative D call: TRBD2 (6 bases). Looked up from germline, CDR1 is SGDLS and CDR2 is YYNGEE. The CDR3 consists of 15 residues. V was pared by 0 bases and J by 1 base, with 8 bases between. CDR3: CASSVAGESYNEQFF. DNA of the CDR3: TGTGCCAGCAGCGTAGCGGGGGAGTCCTACAATGAGCAGTTCTTC.